This T cell receptor (beta chain) was identified during a study of shared clonotypes between healthy human individuals. Only Caucasian adults living in Nashville, Tennessee made up the donor group. Data came from immunoSEQ multiplex PCR; TCRdb stores just in-frame clones and leaves some out. The table shows fewer than 1.8 million clones, with about 98.5% occurring only once. This clone occurred once. The sample consisted of naive CD4+ T cells sorted from blood. Subset denoted: CD45RA+ positively selected. This TCR was sampled from a man aged 25 to 40 in good health.

The CDR3 here is CASRTRPKAYEQYF. The DNA for the CDR3 is TGTGCCAGCAGAACCCGGCCGAAAGCCTACGAGCAGTACTTC. The rearrangement uses TRBV6-6 and TRBJ2-7; no definite D call. The CDR3 has 14 amino acids. The V end lost 6 bases, the J end lost 2 bases, and 14 bases lay between the germline ends. Germline V lookup: CDR1 MNHNY, CDR2 SVGAGI (reference sequence).